The T cell receptor (beta chain) described here comes from a study of CD8+CD57+ T cells in acquired aplastic anemia. Across the study: Average DNA yield from sorted CD4+ and CD8+ cells was 3.2 ug. The study's findings and limits: Between patients and controls, 25 to 35 CD8+ CDR3 sequences were found in common.

Genomic DNA, serving as template, underwent TCR beta VDJ and CDR3 profiling. TCRdb re-called the reads with MiXCR, one entry per CDR3 protein. Found here are approximately 130,000 distinct CDR3 sequences, 50% to 70% of them singletons; the top ten hold under 35%. For sequencing, patients were chosen who had shown expansion of CD8+CD57+ cells by flow cytometry. All patients were therapy-naive when blood was sampled. This clonotype was observed at least ten times. What it recognizes is unknown. Deletions cut 11 bases from V and 0 bases from J, with 14 bases between. The CDR3 runs to 13 residues. Per the germline V gene, CDR1 is LNHDA and CDR2 is SQIVND (reference sequence).

The sequence was collected from a human donor with aplastic anemia. The specimen was sorted CD4+, CD8+, or CD8+CD57+ T cells (not recorded which) from PBMCs. The chain couples TRBV19 to TRBJ2-7; D perhaps matches TRBD2 (5 bases). This chain's CDR3 is CASTSDSSYEQYF. In DNA form, the CDR3 reads TGTGCCTCAACTAGTGATAGCTCCTACGAGCAGTACTTC.